Each of the 5 T cell receptor beta chains below was sequenced from the same sample in a study of CD8 T cells in ankylosing spondylitis. TCRdb re-called the 5' RACE reads through MiXCR, storing one row per CDR3 protein. In the table there are 85,000 to 100,000 distinct CDR3 sequences, just under 9% of which are singletons. Input material: blood, either unsorted or a sorted T cell fraction (not recorded which). These receptors all stem from a male donor with ankylosing spondylitis or in good health (not recorded which).

The rearrangement joins TRBV7-9 to TRBJ2-3; no clear D. Per the germline V gene, CDR1 is SEHNR and CDR2 is FQNEAQ (reference sequence). The CDR3 is 15 residues long. V lost 3 bases and J lost 2, with 12 bases in between. The CDR3 DNA is TGTGCCAGCAGCTTTCCGGAACAAAACACAGATACGCAGTATTTT. It codes for CASSFPEQNTDTQYF.

At least ten counts were recorded for this clonotype. CDR3 sequence: CASSPEPSNTGELFF. Here the CDR3 DNA reads TGTGCCAGCAGCCCAGAGCCGTCGAACACCGGGGAGCTGTTTTTT. The gene calls are TRBV7-2 and TRBJ2-2; D unresolved. CDR1 is SGHTA and CDR2 is FQGNSA in the germline V gene. The CDR3 consists of 15 residues. V lost 5 bases, J lost 0 bases, and 10 bases lay in between.

The chain uses TRBV20-1 and TRBJ2-7; D ambiguous. V lost 3 bases, J lost 1 base, and 13 bases lay in between. The CDR3 sequence is 14 residues long. Per germline, CDR1 DFQATT and CDR2 SNEGSKA (reference sequence). The DNA for the CDR3 is TGCAGTGCTAGGCACGGGCGTGAATCCTACGAGCAGTACTTC. Its translation: CSARHGRESYEQYF.

This clonotype was seen repeatedly, ten times or more. The chain has TRBV29-1 and TRBJ1-2, with a possible D match to TRBD1 (5 bases). CDR3 length: 16 residues. Germline V gene sequence: CDR1 SQVTM, CDR2 ANQGSEA. Trimming left V 3 bases short and J 2 bases short, with 19 bases between. Here the CDR3 reads CSVDPGTQEGNYGYTF. In DNA, the CDR3 is TGCAGCGTTGATCCCGGGACTCAAGAGGGGAACTATGGCTACACCTTC.

This clonotype was picked up many times. The CDR3 spells CSARAGTGHEEQYF. The CDR3 DNA follows: TGCAGTGCTAGAGCCGGGACAGGGCACGAGGAGCAGTACTTC. The chain recombines TRBV20-1 with TRBJ2-7; TRBD1 matches at 9 bases. The trim removed 1 base at V and 7 bases at J, leaving 8 bases unmatched. The CDR3 consists of 14 residues. Germline loops: CDR1 DFQATT, CDR2 SNEGSKA (reference sequence).